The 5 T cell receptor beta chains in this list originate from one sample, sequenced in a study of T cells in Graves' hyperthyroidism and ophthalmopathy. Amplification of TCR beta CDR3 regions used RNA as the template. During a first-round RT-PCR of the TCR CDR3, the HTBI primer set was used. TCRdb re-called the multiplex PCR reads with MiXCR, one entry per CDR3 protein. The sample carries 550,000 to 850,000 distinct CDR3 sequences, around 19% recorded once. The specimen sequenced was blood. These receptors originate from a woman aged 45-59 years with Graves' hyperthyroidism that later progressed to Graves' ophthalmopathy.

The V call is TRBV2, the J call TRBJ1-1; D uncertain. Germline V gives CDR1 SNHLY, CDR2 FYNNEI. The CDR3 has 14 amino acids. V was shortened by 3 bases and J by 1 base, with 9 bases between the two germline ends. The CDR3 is CASSEGRTNTEAFF. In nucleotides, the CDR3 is TGTGCCAGCAGTGAGGGTCGCACGAACACTGAAGCTTTCTTT.

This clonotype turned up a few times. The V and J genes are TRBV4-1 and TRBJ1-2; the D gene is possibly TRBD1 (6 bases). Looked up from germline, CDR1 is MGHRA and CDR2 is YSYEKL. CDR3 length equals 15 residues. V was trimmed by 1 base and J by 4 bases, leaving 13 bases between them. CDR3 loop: CASSQALTGFYGYTF. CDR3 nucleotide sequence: TGCGCCAGCAGCCAAGCACTCACAGGGTTCTATGGCTACACCTTC.

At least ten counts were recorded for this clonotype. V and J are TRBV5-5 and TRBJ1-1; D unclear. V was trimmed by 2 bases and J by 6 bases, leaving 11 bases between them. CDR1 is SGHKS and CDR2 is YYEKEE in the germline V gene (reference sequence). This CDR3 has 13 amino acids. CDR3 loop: CASSFSGSSEAFF. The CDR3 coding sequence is TGTGCCAGCAGCTTCTCGGGGTCTTCTGAAGCTTTCTTT.

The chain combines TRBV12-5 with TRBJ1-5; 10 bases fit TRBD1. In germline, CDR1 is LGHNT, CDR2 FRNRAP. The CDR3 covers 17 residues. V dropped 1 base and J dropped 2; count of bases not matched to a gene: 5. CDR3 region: CASGLETGGWGNQPQHF. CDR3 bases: TGTGCTAGTGGTTTGGAGACAGGGGGCTGGGGCAATCAGCCCCAGCATTTT.

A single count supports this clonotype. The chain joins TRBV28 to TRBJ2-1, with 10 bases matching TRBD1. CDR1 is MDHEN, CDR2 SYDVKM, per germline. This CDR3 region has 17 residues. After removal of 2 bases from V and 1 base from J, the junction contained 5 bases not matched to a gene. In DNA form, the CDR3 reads TGTGCCAGCAGTTTAAGGTTGGGACAGGGGTCCTACAATGAGCAGTTCTTC. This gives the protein CASSLRLGQGSYNEQFF.